This T cell receptor (beta chain) derives from a study of blood T cell repertoires in COVID-19. Study details: From the United States, Italy and Spain came samples of acute and convalescent COVID-19. The analysed material was cDNA or gDNA that came from T cells, B-cell-depleted T cells, or PBMCs.

Per the germline V gene, CDR1 is SGHTA and CDR2 is FQGNSA. This CDR3 is 16 amino acids long. As originally analysed: Estimation of nucleated cell counts relied on the amplification of reference gene primers. Sequenced by immunoSEQ multiplex PCR; TCRdb stores in-frame clones only, minus some. V and J calls and clone size are those listed in that table; D and trimming were worked out from the DNA. The profile shows a few hundred thousand clones, about three quarters of them singletons. On this clone itself: A read error may produce the germline difference seen at one junction end.

The receptor was isolated from a woman aged 65 to 85 with acute or convalescent COVID-19. This rearrangement joins TRBV7-2 to TRBJ2-2, with 12 bases lining up with TRBD2. Input material: peripheral blood. The CDR3 DNA reads as TGTGCCAGCAGCCTAGCGGGGGGGTTGAACACCGGGGAGCTGTTTTTT. Its translation is CASSLAGGLNTGELFF.